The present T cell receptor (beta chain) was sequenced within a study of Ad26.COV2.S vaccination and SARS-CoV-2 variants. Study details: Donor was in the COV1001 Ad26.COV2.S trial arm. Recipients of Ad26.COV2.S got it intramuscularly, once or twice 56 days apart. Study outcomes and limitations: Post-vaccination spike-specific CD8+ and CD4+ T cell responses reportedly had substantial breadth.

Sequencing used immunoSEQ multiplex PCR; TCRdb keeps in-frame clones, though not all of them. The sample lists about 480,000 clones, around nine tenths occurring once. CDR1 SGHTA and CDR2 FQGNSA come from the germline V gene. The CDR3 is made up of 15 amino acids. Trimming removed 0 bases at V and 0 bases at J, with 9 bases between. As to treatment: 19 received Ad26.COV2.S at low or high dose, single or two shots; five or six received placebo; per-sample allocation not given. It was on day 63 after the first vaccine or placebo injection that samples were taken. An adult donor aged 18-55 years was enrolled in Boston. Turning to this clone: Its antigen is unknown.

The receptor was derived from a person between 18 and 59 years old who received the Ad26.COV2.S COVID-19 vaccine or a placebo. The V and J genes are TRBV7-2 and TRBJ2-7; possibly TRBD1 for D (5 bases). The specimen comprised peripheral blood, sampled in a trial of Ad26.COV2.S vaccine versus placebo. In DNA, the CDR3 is TGTGCCAGCAGCTTAGCTCCGGACAACTCCTACGAGCAGTACTTC. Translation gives CASSLAPDNSYEQYF. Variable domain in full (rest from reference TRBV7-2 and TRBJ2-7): GAGVSQSPSNKVTEKGKDVELRCDPISGHTALYWYRQSLGQGLEFLIYFQGNSAPDKSGLPSDRFSAERTGGSVSTLTIQRTQQEDSAVYLCASSLAPDNSYEQYFGPGTRLTVT.